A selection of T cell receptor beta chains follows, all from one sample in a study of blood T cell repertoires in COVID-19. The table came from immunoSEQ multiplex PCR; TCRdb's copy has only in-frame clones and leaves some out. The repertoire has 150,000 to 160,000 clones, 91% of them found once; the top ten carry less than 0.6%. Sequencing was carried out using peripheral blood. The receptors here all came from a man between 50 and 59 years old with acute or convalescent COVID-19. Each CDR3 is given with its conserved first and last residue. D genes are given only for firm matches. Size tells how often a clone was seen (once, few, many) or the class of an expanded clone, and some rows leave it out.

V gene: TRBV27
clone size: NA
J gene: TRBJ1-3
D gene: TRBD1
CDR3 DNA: TGTGCCAGCAGCCCAACAGGGGTTCGGTATCGAAACACCATATATTTT
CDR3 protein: CASSPTGVRYRNTIYF

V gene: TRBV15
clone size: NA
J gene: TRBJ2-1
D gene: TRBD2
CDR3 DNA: TGTGCCACCAGCGGGGGGGTTAGAGGTGAGCAGTTCTTC
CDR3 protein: CATSGGVRGEQFF

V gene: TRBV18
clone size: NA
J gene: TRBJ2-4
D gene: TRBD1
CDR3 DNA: TGTGCCAGCTCACAGGACAGGGCCAAAAACATTCAGTACTTC
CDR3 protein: CASSQDRAKNIQYF

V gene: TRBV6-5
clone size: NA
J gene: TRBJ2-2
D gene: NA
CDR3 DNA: TGTGCCAGCAGTTACCTAGGCCCCGGGGAGCTGTTTTTT
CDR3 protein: CASSYLGPGELFF

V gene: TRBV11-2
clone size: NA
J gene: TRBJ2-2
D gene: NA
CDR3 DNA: TGTGCCAGCTGCCTTGGATTTTCGGGGAGTAGCACCGGGGAGCTGTTTTTT
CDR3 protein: CASCLGFSGSSTGELFF

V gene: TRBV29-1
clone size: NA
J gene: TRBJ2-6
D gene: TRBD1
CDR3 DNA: TGCAGCGTTGAAACATTACCGGGACAGGGGGCGCCGGGGGCCAACGTCCTGACTTTC
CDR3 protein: CSVETLPGQGAPGANVLTF

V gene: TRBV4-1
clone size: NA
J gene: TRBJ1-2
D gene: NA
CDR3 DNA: TGCGCCAGCAGTCATGAACAGGGCAACTATGGCTACACCTTC
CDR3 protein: CASSHEQGNYGYTF

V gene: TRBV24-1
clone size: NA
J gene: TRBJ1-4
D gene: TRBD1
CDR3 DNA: TGTGCCACCAGTGACCCCTCGACAGGGAGCAAACTGTTTTTT
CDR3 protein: CATSDPSTGSKLFF

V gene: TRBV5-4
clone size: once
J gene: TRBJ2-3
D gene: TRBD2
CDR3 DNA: TGTGCCAGCAGCCCGGGACTAGCGGGGGAAGATACGCAGTATTTT
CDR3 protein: CASSPGLAGEDTQYF

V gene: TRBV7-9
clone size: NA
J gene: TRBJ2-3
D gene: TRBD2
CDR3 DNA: TGTGCCAGCAGCTTGGGACTAGGGAACACAGATACGCAGTATTTT
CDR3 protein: CASSLGLGNTDTQYF

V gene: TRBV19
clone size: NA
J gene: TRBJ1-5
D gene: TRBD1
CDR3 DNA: TGTGCCAGTAGTGACACAGGGGGCGGGAATCAGCCCCAGCATTTT
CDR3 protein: CASSDTGGGNQPQHF

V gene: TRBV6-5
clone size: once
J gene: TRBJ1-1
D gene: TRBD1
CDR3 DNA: TGTGCCAGCAGTTACTCGAAACAGGGGTACACTGAAGCTTTCTTT
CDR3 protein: CASSYSKQGYTEAFF

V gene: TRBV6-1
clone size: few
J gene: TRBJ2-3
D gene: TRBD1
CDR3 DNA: TGTGCCAGCAGTGAACTTAGGGGGCGCACAGATACGCAGTATTTT
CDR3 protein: CASSELRGRTDTQYF

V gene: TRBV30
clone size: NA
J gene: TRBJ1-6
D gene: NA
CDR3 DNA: TGTGCCTGGAATCCGGCAGGAAATTCACCCCTCCACTTT
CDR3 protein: CAWNPAGNSPLHF

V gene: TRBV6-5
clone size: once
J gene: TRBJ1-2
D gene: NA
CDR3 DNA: TGTGCCAGCAGTTATTCCGGTCGTAACTATGGCTACACCTTC
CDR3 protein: CASSYSGRNYGYTF

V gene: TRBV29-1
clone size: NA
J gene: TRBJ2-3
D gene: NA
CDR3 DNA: TGCAGCGCCCGAGAGGGCACAGATACGCAGTATTTT
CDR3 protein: CSAREGTDTQYF

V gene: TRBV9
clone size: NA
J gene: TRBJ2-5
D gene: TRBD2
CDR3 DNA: TGTGCCAGCAGCGTAGGCGGGGGGGCCCAAGAGACCCAGTACTTC
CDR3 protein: CASSVGGGAQETQYF

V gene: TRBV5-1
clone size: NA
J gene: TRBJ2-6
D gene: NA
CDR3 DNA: TGCGCCAGCAGCTTGGTGGGGGACAACTCTGGGGCCAACGTCCTGACTTTC
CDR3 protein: CASSLVGDNSGANVLTF

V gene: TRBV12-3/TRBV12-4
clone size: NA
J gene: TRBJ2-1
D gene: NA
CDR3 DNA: TGTGCCAGCAGTTCTCCCCCTAATCTGGGCTTCTTC
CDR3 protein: CASSSPPNLGFF

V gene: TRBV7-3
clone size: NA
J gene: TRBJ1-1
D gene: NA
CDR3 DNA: TGTGCCAGCAGAAGACAGACGAACACTGAAGCTTTCTTT
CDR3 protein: CASRRQTNTEAFF

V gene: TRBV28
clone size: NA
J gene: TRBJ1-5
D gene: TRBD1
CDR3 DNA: TGTGCCAGCAGCCCGGGACAGTTGAATCAGCCCCAGCATTTT
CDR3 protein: CASSPGQLNQPQHF

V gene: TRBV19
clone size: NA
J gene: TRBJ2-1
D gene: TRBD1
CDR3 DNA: TGTGCCAGTAGTCCCCGCAGGGGGCCATCGTACAATGAGCAGTTCTTC
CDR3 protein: CASSPRRGPSYNEQFF

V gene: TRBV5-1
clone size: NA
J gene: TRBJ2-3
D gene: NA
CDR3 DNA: TGCGCCAGCAGCCTAACGACATACAGCACAGATACGCAGTATTTT
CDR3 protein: CASSLTTYSTDTQYF

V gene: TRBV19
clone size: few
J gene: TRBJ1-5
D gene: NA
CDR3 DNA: TGTGCCAGTAGTATAGTGGGTAACAGAAATCAGCCCCAGCATTTT
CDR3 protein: CASSIVGNRNQPQHF

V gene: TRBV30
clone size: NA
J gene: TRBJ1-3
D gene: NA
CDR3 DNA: TGTGCCTGGAGTGTACCCGGGATGGTGAACACCATATATTTT
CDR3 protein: CAWSVPGMVNTIYF

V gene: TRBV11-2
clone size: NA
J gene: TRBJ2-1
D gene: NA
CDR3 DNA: TGTGCCAGCAGCTTAGGGGGCTTAGCGGCCAATCGGGGCTATGAGCAGTTCTTC
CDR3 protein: CASSLGGLAANRGYEQFF

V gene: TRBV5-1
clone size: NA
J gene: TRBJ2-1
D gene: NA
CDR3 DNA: TGCGCCAGCAGCTTGGTTCCAGATTACAATGAGCAGTTCTTC
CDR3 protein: CASSLVPDYNEQFF

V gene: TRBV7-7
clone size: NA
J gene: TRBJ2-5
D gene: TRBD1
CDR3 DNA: TGTGCTAGCAGCCCAAACAGGGGACCACAAGAGACCCAGTACTTC
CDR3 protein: CASSPNRGPQETQYF

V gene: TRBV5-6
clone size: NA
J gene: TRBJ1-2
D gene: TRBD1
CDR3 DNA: TGTGCCAGCGGGTTACTGACCGGGACAGCCTATGGCTACACCTTC
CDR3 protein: CASGLLTGTAYGYTF

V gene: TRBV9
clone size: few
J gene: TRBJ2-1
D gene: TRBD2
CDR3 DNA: TGTGCCACCGGGACTAGCGGGAGTGCAGCCTACAATGAGCAGTTCTTC
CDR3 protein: CATGTSGSAAYNEQFF

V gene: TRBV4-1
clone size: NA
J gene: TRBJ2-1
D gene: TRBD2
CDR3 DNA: TGCGCCAGCAGCCAAGTCGGGAGGAGCTCCTACAATGAGCAGTTCTTC
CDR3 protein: CASSQVGRSSYNEQFF

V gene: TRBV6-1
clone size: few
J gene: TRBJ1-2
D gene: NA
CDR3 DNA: TGTGCCAGCAGTGACCCCCGTGATGGCTACACCTTC
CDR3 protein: CASSDPRDGYTF

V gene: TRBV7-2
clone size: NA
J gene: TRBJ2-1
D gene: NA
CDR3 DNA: TGTGCCAGCAGCTTACAAGGGAGCTCCTACAATGAGCAGTTCTTC
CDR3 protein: CASSLQGSSYNEQFF

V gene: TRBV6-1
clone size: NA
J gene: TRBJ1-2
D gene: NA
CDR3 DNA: TGTGCCAGCAGCCCCTCGACAGCTAACTATGGCTACACCTTC
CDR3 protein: CASSPSTANYGYTF

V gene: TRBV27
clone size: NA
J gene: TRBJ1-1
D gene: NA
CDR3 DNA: TGTGCCAGCAGTTTAATGGCAGTGTCCTTGAACACTGAAGCTTTCTTT
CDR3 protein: CASSLMAVSLNTEAFF

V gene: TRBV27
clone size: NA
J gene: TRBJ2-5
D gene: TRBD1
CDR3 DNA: TGTGCCAGCAGTCCGTCCGGACAGGGGGTGAGGGAGACCCAGTACTTC
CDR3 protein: CASSPSGQGVRETQYF

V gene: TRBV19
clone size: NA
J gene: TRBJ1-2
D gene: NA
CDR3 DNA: TGTGCCAGTAGTGCGGAGGCGGACTATGGCTACACCTTC
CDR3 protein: CASSAEADYGYTF

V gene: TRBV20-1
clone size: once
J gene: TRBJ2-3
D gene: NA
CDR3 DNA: TGCAGTGCTAGTCCGGGAGCGGCAGCAGATACGCAGTATTTT
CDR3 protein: CSASPGAAADTQYF

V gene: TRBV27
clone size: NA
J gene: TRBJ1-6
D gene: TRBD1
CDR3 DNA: TGTGCCAGCAGTTCCGGACAGGTCAGATCACCCCTCCACTTT
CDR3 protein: CASSSGQVRSPLHF

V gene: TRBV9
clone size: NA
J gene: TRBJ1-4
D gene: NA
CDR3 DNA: TGTGCCAGCAGCCCCTTCGGGACAACTAATGAAAAACTGTTTTTT
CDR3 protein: CASSPFGTTNEKLFF

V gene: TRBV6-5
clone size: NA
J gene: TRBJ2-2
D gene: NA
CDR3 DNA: TGTGCCAGCAGTTACTCGATCCGGGGGACCGGGGAGCTGTTTTTT
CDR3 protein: CASSYSIRGTGELFF

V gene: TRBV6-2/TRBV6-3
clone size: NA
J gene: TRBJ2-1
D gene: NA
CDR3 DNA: TGTGCCAGCAGCTGGGAGACCTACAATGAGCAGTTCTTC
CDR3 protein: CASSWETYNEQFF

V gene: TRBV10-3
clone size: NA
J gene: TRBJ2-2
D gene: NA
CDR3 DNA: TGTGCCATCAGCGGGGGGCAGACGAACACCGGGGAGCTGTTTTTT
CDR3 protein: CAISGGQTNTGELFF

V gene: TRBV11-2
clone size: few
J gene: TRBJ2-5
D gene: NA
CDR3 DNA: TGTGCCAGCAGCTCAAGGCCCGGGAGGGTCAGGGGGAGAGAGACCCAGTACTTC
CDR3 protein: CASSSRPGRVRGRETQYF

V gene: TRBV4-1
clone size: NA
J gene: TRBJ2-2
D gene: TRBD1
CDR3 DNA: TGCGCCAGCAGAAGCAGGGGGCTGGACACCGGGGAGCTGTTTTTT
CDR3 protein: CASRSRGLDTGELFF

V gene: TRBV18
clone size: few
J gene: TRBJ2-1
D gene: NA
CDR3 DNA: TGTGCCAGCTCACCATCACTAGAATCCTACAATGAGCAGTTCTTC
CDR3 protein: CASSPSLESYNEQFF

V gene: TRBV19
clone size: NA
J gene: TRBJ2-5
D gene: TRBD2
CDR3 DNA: TGTGCCAGTAGGACCACCGGACTAGATTATGAGACCCAGTACTTC
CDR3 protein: CASRTTGLDYETQYF

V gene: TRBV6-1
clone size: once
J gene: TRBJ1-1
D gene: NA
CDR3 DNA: TGTGCCAGCAGTCCCACACAGAACACTGAAGCTTTCTTT
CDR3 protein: CASSPTQNTEAFF

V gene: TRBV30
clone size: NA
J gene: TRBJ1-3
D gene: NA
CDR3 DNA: TGTGCCTGGTCCTGGGCCGGTATGGAGGTATCTGGAAACACCATATATTTT
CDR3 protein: CAWSWAGMEVSGNTIYF

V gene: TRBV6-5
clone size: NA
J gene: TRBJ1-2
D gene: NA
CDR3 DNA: TGTGCCAGCAGTTACTCAGCAGGGCGGGAAGACGGCTACACCTTC
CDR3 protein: CASSYSAGREDGYTF

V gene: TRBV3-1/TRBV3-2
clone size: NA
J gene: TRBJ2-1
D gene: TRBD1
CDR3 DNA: TGTGCCAGCAGCGACAGGGTCCATGAGCAGTTCTTC
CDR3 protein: CASSDRVHEQFF

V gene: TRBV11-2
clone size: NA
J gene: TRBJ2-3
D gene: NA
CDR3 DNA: TGTGCCAGCAGGAAGATGCGCGATACGCAGTATTTT
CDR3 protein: CASRKMRDTQYF

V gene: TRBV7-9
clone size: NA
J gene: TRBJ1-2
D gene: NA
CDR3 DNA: TGTGCCAGCAGCCGCCCGCCCTGGACAGCGCTCGATACTAACTATGGCTACACCTTC
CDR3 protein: CASSRPPWTALDTNYGYTF

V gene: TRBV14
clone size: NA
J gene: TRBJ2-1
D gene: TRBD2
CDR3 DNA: TGTGCCAGCAGCCAATCCCGACTAGCGGGAGGCGGTGAGCAGTTCTTC
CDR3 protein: CASSQSRLAGGGEQFF

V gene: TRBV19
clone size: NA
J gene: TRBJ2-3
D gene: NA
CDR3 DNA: TGTGCCAGTAGTATAAACTCTATGAGCACAGATACGCAGTATTTT
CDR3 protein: CASSINSMSTDTQYF

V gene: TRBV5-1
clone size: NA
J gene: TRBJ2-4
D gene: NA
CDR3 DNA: TGCGCCAGCAGCTCGACCACAGGGAGCGAAAACATTCAGTACTTC
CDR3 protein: CASSSTTGSENIQYF

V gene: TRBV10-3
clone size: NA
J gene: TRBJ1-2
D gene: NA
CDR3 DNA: TGTGCCATCTTAACAGACACTAACTATGGCTACACCTTC
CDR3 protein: CAILTDTNYGYTF

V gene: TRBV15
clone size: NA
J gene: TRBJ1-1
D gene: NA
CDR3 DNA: TGTGCCACCAGCCCTAGAGTGGGGGGGCTCCTGAACACTGAAGCTTTCTTT
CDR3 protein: CATSPRVGGLLNTEAFF

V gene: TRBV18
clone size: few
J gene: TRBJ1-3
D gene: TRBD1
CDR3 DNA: TGTGCCAGCTCACCCGGACAGGGACCTGGAAACACCATATATTTT
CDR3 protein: CASSPGQGPGNTIYF